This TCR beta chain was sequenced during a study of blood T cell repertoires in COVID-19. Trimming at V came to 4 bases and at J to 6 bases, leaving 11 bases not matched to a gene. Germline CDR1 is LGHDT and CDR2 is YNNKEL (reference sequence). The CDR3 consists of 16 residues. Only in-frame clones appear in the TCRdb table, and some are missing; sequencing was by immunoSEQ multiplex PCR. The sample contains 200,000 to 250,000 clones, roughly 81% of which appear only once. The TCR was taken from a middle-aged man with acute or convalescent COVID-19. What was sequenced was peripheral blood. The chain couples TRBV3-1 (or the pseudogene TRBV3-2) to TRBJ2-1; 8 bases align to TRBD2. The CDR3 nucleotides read TGTGCCAGCAGCCCTTTTGGGACTAGTACCATCAATGAGCAGTTCTTC. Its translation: CASSPFGTSTINEQFF.